Listed below are T cell receptor beta chains from one sample, sequenced in a study of blood T cells in healthy people across ages. TCRdb passed the 5' RACE reads through MiXCR, listing each CDR3 protein once. Of about a million distinct CDR3 sequences detected, roughly two fifths appear once; the ten largest clones hold 13%. Sample: blood. These receptors came from a man aged 18 to 30 in good health. Both conserved end residues are part of each CDR3. The D gene is left open where the match is weak. Not all rows give a size; the values are once, few, many and, for expanded clones, a class.

J gene,clone size,V gene,D gene,CDR3 protein,CDR3 DNA
TRBJ1-5,NA,TRBV10-2,NA,CASSESGDNQPQHF,TGCGCCAGCAGTGAGTCAGGTGACAATCAGCCCCAGCATTTT
TRBJ1-6,few,TRBV20-1,NA,CSAQTEGIRNSPLHF,TGCAGTGCTCAAACCGAGGGGATTAGAAATTCACCCCTCCACTTT
TRBJ2-1,NA,TRBV2,TRBD2,CAARRGGGVFNEQFF,TGTGCCGCTCGGAGGGGCGGGGGGGTATTCAATGAGCAGTTCTTC
TRBJ2-5,many,TRBV7-2,TRBD1,CASSLSGDRGQYF,TGTGCCAGCAGCTTAAGTGGGGACAGAGGGCAGTACTTC
TRBJ1-4,NA,TRBV6-1,NA,CASRITTNEKLFF,TGTGCCAGCAGGATTACAACTAATGAAAAACTGTTTTTT
TRBJ2-2,NA,TRBV27,NA,CASSLSLSRMTNTGELFF,TGTGCCAGCAGTTTATCGTTGAGCAGGATGACGAACACCGGGGAGCTGTTTTTT
TRBJ2-1,few,TRBV29-1,NA,CSVNRREQFF,TGCAGCGTGAACAGGCGTGAGCAGTTCTTC
TRBJ2-7,few,TRBV12-3/TRBV12-4,NA,CASSLYPGRTYEQYF,TGTGCCAGCAGTTTATACCCGGGTCGAACCTACGAGCAGTACTTC
TRBJ2-7,many,TRBV5-5,NA,CASSPPAYEQYF,TGTGCCAGCAGCCCACCGGCCTACGAGCAGTACTTC
TRBJ1-1,few,TRBV12-3/TRBV12-4,NA,CASRLETGTEAFF,TGTGCCAGCAGGTTAGAAACGGGCACTGAAGCTTTCTTT
TRBJ1-1,NA,TRBV20-1,NA,CSSPRLGTEAFF,TGCAGTTCCCCCCGGCTGGGGACTGAAGCTTTCTTT
TRBJ2-3,few,TRBV6-4,TRBD2,CASSEGTSGAPDTQYF,TGTGCCAGCAGTGAGGGGACTAGCGGGGCCCCAGATACGCAGTATTTT
TRBJ2-7,NA,TRBV7-3,NA,CASSLKVRGITYEQYF,TGTGCCAGCAGCTTAAAGGTCCGGGGTATTACGTACGAGCAGTACTTC
TRBJ2-3,NA,TRBV2,NA,CASRKSGTDTQYF,TGTGCCAGCAGGAAATCTGGCACAGATACGCAGTATTTT
TRBJ1-2,few,TRBV7-9,TRBD1,CASSSPGGRGYTF,TGTGCCAGCAGCTCCCCAGGGGGCCGTGGCTACACCTTC
TRBJ2-2,NA,TRBV9,TRBD2,CASSVELAPNTGELFF,TGTGCCAGCAGCGTAGAACTAGCGCCGAACACCGGGGAGCTGTTTTTT
TRBJ2-7,few,TRBV20-1,NA,CSARSSLTSYEQYF,TGCAGTGCTAGGTCCAGCCTTACATCCTACGAGCAGTACTTC
TRBJ2-7,many,TRBV29-1,NA,CSVLWGGLSYEQYF,TGCAGCGTCCTATGGGGGGGGCTTTCCTACGAGCAGTACTTC
TRBJ2-7,few,TRBV20-1,NA,CSARDPRGEAQYF,TGCAGTGCTAGAGATCCACGTGGGGAGGCCCAGTACTTC
TRBJ1-5,NA,TRBV6-1,NA,CASNENSNQPQHF,TGTGCCAGCAACGAGAATAGCAATCAGCCCCAGCATTTT
TRBJ2-5,NA,TRBV7-2,NA,CASGSVSETQYF,TGTGCCAGCGGCTCTGTTTCGGAGACCCAGTACTTC
TRBJ2-5,few,TRBV28,NA,CASSFSAGPGTQYF,TGTGCCAGCAGTTTCAGTGCCGGTCCTGGGACCCAGTACTTC
TRBJ2-2,NA,TRBV7-9,TRBD1,CASSHRQGANGELFF,TGTGCCAGCAGCCATCGACAGGGGGCAAACGGGGAGCTGTTTTTT
TRBJ1-6,NA,TRBV5-1,NA,CASSLDSAGLNSPLHF,TGCGCCAGCAGCCTAGATTCTGCAGGGCTCAATTCACCCCTCCACTTT
TRBJ2-3,many,TRBV10-3,NA,CAIKGFNRGTKNTDTQYF,TGTGCCATCAAGGGGTTTAATCGAGGGACAAAAAACACAGATACGCAGTATTTT
TRBJ2-1,NA,TRBV27,NA,CASRRTAGMGHNEQFF,TGTGCCAGCAGGCGTACTGCAGGGATGGGGCACAATGAGCAGTTCTTC
TRBJ1-2,NA,TRBV5-1,TRBD1,CASSSGQEANYGYTF,TGCGCCAGCAGCTCCGGACAGGAGGCTAACTATGGCTACACCTTC
TRBJ1-6,NA,TRBV7-2,NA,CASSLGEGDSPLHF,TGTGCCAGCAGCTTAGGGGAGGGAGATTCACCCCTCCACTTT
TRBJ1-6,NA,TRBV10-3,NA,CAISAGPWEPPHF,TGTGCCATCAGCGCGGGACCCTGGGAGCCCCCCCACTTT
TRBJ1-2,few,TRBV5-5,NA,CASSLILGVTINYGYTF,TGTGCCAGCAGCTTGATCCTCGGGGTTACGATAAACTATGGCTACACCTTC
TRBJ2-1,many,TRBV12-3/TRBV12-4,NA,CASSPRDTYNEQFF,TGTGCCAGCAGTCCCCGGGACACCTACAATGAGCAGTTCTTC
TRBJ2-2,NA,TRBV20-1,NA,CSAREKTGELFF,TGCAGTGCTAGAGAAAAAACCGGGGAGCTGTTTTTT
TRBJ1-2,NA,TRBV6-2/TRBV6-3,TRBD1,CASRSAGTGSYGYTF,TGTGCCAGCAGATCTGCCGGGACAGGGTCTTATGGCTACACCTTC
TRBJ2-3,NA,TRBV20-1,NA,CSARVPDARTDTQYF,TGCAGTGCTAGAGTTCCAGACGCCCGCACAGATACGCAGTATTTT
TRBJ1-1,NA,TRBV12-3/TRBV12-4,TRBD1,CASSRSGTAEAFF,TGTGCCAGCAGTCGCTCCGGGACAGCTGAAGCTTTCTTT
TRBJ2-3,few,TRBV24-1,NA,CATSDLQFGGTDTQYF,TGTGCCACCAGTGATTTGCAATTTGGTGGGACAGATACGCAGTATTTT
TRBJ2-7,NA,TRBV10-3,NA,CAISESTDWGEQYF,TGTGCCATCAGTGAGTCGACGGATTGGGGCGAGCAGTACTTC
TRBJ2-1,few,TRBV12-3/TRBV12-4,NA,CASRSRGFGGNEQFF,TGTGCCAGCAGATCCAGGGGTTTTGGAGGGAATGAGCAGTTCTTC
TRBJ1-2,few,TRBV6-5,TRBD1,CASSGTGTLYGYTF,TGTGCCAGCAGTGGGACAGGGACTTTGTATGGCTACACCTTC
TRBJ1-6,few,TRBV7-9,NA,CASSLAGTNNSPLHF,TGTGCCAGCAGCTTAGCCGGGACAAATAATTCACCCCTCCACTTT
TRBJ2-3,NA,TRBV7-3,NA,CASSVRSQDTQYF,TGTGCCAGCAGCGTAAGGAGCCAAGATACGCAGTATTTT
TRBJ2-3,few,TRBV4-1,NA,CASSQESTVTDTQYF,TGCGCCAGCAGCCAAGAGTCGACAGTGACAGATACGCAGTATTTT
TRBJ1-6,few,TRBV7-2,NA,CASSLVGHLSSYNSPLHF,TGTGCCAGCAGCTTAGTAGGCCACCTCAGCTCCTATAATTCACCCCTCCACTTT
TRBJ1-2,NA,TRBV11-2,NA,CASSPAESYGYTF,TGTGCCAGCAGCCCGGCGGAGAGCTATGGCTACACCTTC
TRBJ1-1,few,TRBV6-5,TRBD1,CASSYAGQTMNTEAFF,TGTGCCAGCAGTTACGCGGGACAGACAATGAACACTGAAGCTTTCTTT
TRBJ1-2,few,TRBV2,NA,CASSEEGGKNYGYTF,TGTGCCAGCAGTGAAGAGGGGGGGAAAAACTATGGCTACACCTTC
TRBJ1-2,NA,TRBV9,NA,CASSVAPQGGIYGYTF,TGTGCCAGCAGCGTAGCGCCACAAGGGGGGATCTATGGCTACACCTTC
TRBJ1-2,NA,TRBV7-8,TRBD1,CASSLELAGGWRGYTF,TGTGCCAGCAGCTTAGAGCTGGCAGGGGGTTGGAGGGGCTACACCTTC
TRBJ2-5,NA,TRBV15,NA,CATSRDIGAWRQYF,TGTGCCACCAGCAGAGATATTGGGGCCTGGAGGCAGTACTTC
TRBJ1-2,NA,TRBV3-1,NA,CASSQNPRTVYGYTF,TGTGCCAGCAGCCAGAACCCAAGGACGGTTTATGGCTACACCTTC
TRBJ1-3,NA,TRBV6-5,NA,CASSRVAESGNTIYF,TGTGCCAGCAGTAGGGTCGCGGAAAGTGGAAACACCATATATTTT
TRBJ2-7,NA,TRBV27,NA,CASSLFPGPYEQYF,TGTGCCAGCAGTTTATTTCCGGGTCCCTACGAGCAGTACTTC
TRBJ2-1,many,TRBV29-1,NA,CSVAPGNEQFF,TGCAGCGTTGCGCCGGGTAATGAGCAGTTCTTC
TRBJ2-6,NA,TRBV18,NA,CASSLFESSGANVLTF,TGTGCCAGCTCACTATTCGAGAGCTCTGGGGCCAACGTCCTGACTTTC
TRBJ2-1,NA,TRBV12-3/TRBV12-4,NA,CASSYQIGGSSYNEQFF,TGTGCCAGCAGTTACCAGATCGGGGGCAGCTCCTACAATGAGCAGTTCTTC
TRBJ1-4,once,TRBV20-1,NA,CSAMGDRAEYNEKLFF,TGCAGTGCCATGGGGGACCGTGCCGAATATAATGAAAAACTGTTTTTT
TRBJ1-1,NA,TRBV9,TRBD1,CASSEGTGGALREAFF,TGTGCCAGCAGCGAAGGGACAGGAGGGGCTCTCCGTGAAGCTTTCTTT